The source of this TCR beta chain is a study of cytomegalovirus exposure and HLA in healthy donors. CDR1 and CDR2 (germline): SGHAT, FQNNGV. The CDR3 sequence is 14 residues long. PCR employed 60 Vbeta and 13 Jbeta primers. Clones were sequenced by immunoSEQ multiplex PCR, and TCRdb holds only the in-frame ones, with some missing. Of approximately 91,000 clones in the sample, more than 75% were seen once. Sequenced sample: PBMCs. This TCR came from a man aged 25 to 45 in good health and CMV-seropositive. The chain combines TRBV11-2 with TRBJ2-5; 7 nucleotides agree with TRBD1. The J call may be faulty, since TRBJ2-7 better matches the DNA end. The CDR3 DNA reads TGTGCCAGCAGCTTGGACAGGCGTTCCTACGAGCAGTACTTC. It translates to CASSLDRRSYEQYF.